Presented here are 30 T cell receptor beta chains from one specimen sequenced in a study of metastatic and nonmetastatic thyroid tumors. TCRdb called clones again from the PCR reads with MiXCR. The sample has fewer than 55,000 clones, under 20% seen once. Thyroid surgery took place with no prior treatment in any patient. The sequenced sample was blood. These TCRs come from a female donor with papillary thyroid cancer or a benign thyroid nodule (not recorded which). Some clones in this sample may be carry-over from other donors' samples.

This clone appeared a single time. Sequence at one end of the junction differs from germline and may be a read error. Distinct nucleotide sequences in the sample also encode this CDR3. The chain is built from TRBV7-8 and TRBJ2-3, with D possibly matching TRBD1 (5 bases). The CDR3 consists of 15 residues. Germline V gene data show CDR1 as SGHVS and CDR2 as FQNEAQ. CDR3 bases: TGTGCCAGCAGCCCCTATAGGGGTCGCACAGATACACAGTATTTT. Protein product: CASSPYRGRTDTQYF.

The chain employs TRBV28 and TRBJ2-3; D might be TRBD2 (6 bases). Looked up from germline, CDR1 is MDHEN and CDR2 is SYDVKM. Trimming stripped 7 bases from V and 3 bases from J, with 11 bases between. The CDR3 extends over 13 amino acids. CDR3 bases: TGTGCCAGCATTTCCGGGGGAACAGATACGCAGTATTTT. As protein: CASISGGTDTQYF.

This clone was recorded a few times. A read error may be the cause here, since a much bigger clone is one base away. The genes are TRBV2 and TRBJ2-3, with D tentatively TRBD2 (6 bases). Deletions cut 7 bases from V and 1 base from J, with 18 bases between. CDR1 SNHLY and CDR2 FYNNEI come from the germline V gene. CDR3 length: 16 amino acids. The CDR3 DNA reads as TGTGCCAGCAAGTTTTTTAGCGGACTTCGCACAGATACGCAGTATTTT. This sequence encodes CASKFFSGLRTDTQYF.

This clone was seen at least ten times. DNA for the CDR3: TGTGCCAGCAGTCCTACTAGCGGTCCCTTTTACGAGCAGTACTTC. Its translation is CASSPTSGPFYEQYF. The chain couples TRBV28 to TRBJ2-7, with 8 bases fitting TRBD2. CDR3 length: 15 amino acids. Germline trimming cut 5 bases from V and 4 bases from J; bases unmatched to any gene: 10. Germline assignment: CDR1 MDHEN and CDR2 SYDVKM.

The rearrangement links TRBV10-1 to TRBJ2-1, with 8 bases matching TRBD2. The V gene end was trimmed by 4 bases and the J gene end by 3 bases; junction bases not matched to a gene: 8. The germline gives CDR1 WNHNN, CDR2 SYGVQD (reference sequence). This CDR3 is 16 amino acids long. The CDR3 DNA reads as TGCGCCAGCAGTGCGGGAGGGGGTCGGAGCTACAATGAGCAGTTCTTC. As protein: CASSAGGGRSYNEQFF.

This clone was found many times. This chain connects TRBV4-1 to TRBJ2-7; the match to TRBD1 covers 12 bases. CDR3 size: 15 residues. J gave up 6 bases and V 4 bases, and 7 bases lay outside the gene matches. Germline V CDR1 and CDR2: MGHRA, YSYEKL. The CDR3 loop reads CASSLTGTGGAEQYF. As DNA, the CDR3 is TGCGCCAGCAGCCTAACCGGGACAGGGGGCGCCGAGCAGTACTTC.

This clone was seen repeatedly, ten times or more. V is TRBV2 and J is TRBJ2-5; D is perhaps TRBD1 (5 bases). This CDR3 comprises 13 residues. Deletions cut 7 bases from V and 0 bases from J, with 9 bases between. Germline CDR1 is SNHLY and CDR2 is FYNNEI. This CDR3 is CASNAGYQETQYF. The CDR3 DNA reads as TGTGCCAGCAACGCAGGGTACCAAGAGACCCAGTACTTC.

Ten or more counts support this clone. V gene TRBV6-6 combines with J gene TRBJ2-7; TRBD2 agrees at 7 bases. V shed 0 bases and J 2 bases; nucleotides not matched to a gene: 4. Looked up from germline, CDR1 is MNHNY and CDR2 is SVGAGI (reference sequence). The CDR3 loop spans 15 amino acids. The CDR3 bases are TGTGCCAGCAGTTACTCCGGGGGGTGGACCTACGAGCAGTACTTC. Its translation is CASSYSGGWTYEQYF.

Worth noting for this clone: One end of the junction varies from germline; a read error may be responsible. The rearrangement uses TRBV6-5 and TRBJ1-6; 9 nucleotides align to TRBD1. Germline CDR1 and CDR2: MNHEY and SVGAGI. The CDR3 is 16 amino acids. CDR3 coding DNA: TGTGCCGGCAGTTACACTTTTACAGGGGGCAGCTCACAACTCCACTTT. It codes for CAGSYTFTGGSSQLHF.

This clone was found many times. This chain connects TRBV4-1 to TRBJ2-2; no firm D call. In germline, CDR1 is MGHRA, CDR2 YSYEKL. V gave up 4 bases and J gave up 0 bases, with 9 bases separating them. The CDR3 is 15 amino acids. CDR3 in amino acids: CASSLGPANTGELFF. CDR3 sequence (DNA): TGCGCCAGCAGCCTGGGCCCCGCGAACACCGGGGAGCTGTTTTTT.

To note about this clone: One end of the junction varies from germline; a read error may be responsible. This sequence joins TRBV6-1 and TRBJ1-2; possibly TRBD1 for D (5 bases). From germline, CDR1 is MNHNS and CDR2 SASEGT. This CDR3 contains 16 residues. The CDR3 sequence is CVSSGSTARGYYGYTF. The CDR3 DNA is TGTGTCAGCAGTGGGTCGACAGCCCGGGGGTACTATGGCTACACCTTC.

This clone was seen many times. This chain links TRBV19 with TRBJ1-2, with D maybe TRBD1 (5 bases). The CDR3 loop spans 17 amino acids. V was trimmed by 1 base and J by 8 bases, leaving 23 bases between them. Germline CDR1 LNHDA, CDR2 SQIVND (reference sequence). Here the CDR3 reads CASSIGQRFRGHKGYTF. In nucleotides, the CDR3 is TGTGCCAGTAGTATAGGGCAGCGGTTCCGGGGCCATAAGGGCTACACCTTC.

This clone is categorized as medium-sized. The CDR3 protein is CASSLGGSSYEQYF. As DNA, the CDR3 is TGTGCCAGCAGTTTAGGCGGGAGCTCCTACGAGCAGTACTTC. This chain joins TRBV12-3 or TRBV12-4 and TRBJ2-7; TRBD2 matches 7 bases. V gave up 1 base and J gave up 0 bases; unmatched junction bases: 0. CDR3 length: 14 amino acids.

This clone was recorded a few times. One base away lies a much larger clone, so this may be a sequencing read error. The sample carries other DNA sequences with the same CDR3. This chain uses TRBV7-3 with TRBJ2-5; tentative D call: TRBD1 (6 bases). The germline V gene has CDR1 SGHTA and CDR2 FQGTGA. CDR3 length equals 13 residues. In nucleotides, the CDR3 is TGCGCCAGCAGCTTATCCAGGGGAGAGACCCAGTACTTC. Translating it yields CASSLSRGETQYF.

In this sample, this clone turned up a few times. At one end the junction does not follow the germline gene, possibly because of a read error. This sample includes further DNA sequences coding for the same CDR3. The CDR3 DNA sequence: TGCGCCAGCAGCCCGGGCATCCTGAACACTGAAGCCTTCTTT. The encoded protein is CASSPGILNTEAFF. The chain employs TRBV10-2 and TRBJ1-1; D not certain. The germline gives CDR1 WSHSY, CDR2 SAAADI. The CDR3 length is 14 residues.

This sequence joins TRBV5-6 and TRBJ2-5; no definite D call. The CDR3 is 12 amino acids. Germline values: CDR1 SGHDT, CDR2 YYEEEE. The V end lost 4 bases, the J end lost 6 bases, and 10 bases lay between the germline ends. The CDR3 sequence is CASSISGKTQYF. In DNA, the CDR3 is TGTGCCAGCAGCATCAGTGGAAAGACCCAGTACTTC.

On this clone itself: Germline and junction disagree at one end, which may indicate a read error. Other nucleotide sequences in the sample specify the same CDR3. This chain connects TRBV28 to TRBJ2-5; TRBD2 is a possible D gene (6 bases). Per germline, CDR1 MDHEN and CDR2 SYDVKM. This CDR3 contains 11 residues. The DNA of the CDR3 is TGTGCAGAAGGGCGGGGAGAGACGCAGTACTTC. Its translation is CAEGRGETQYF. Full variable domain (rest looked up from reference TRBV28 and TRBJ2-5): DVKVTQSSRYLVKRTGEKVFLECVQDMDHENMFWYRQDPGLGLRLIYFSYDVKMKEKGDIPEGYSVSREKKERFSLILESASTNQTSMYLCAEGRGETQYFGPGTRLLVL.

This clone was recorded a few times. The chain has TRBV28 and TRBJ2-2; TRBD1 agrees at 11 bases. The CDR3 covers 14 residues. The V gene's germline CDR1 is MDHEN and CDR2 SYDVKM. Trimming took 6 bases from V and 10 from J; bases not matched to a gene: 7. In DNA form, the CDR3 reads TGTGCCAGCAGCCCCAGGACAGGGGGCGTGGAGCTGTTTTTT. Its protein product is CASSPRTGGVELFF.

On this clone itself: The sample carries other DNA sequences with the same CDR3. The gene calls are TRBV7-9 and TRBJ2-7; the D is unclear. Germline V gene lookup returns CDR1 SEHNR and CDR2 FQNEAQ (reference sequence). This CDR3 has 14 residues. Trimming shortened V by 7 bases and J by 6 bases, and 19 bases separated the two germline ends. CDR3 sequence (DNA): TGTGCCAGCACCTCGGGCCCGCCCGGTCCCGAGCAGTACTTC. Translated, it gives CASTSGPPGPEQYF.

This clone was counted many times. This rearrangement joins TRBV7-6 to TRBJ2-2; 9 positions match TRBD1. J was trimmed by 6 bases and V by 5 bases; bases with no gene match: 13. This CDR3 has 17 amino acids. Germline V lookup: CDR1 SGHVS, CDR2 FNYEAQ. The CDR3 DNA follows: TGTGCCAGCAGCCTTACCGACAGGGGGTATACTCCCGGGGAGCTGTTTTTT. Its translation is CASSLTDRGYTPGELFF.

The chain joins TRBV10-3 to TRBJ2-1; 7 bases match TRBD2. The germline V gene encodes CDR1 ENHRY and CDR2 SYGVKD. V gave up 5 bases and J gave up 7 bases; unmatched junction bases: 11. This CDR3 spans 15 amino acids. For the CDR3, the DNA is TGTGCCATCAGTAGCGGGACGTTCCAAGGGAATGAGCAGTTCTTC. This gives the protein CAISSGTFQGNEQFF.

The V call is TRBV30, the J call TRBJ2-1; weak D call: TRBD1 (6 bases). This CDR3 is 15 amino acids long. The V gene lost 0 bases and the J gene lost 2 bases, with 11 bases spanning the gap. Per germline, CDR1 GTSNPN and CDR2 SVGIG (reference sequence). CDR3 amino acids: CAWSVQGDTYNEQFF. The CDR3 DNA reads TGTGCCTGGAGTGTACAGGGAGATACCTACAATGAGCAGTTCTTC.

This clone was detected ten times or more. CDR3 sequence: CSARAGDLTDTQYF. The CDR3 region has the DNA TGCAGTGCTAGAGCGGGAGACCTCACAGATACGCAGTATTTT. This rearrangement joins TRBV20-1 to TRBJ2-3; D may be TRBD2 (6 bases). Trimming stripped 1 base from V and 2 bases from J, with 10 bases between. This CDR3 is built from 14 residues. In germline, CDR1 is DFQATT, CDR2 SNEGSKA (reference sequence).

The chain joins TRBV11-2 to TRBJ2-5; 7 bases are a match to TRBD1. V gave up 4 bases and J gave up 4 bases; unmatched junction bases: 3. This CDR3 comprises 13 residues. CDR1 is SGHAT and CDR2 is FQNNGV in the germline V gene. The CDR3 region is CASSSQGRETQYF. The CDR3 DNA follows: TGTGCCAGCAGCTCACAGGGGAGAGAGACCCAGTACTTC.

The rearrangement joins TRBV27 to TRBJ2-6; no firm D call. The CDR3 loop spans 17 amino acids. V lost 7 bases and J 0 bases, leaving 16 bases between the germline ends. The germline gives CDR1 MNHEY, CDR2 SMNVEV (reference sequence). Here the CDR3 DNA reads TGTGCCAGCACCTCAAATCGAGGAGACTCTGGGGCCAACGTCCTGACTTTC. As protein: CASTSNRGDSGANVLTF. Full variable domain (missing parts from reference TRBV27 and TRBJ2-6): EAQVTQNPRYLITVTGKKLTVTCSQNMNHEYMSWYRQDPGLGLRQIYYSMNVEVTDKGDVPEGYKVSRKEKRNFPLILESPSPNQTSLYFCASTSNRGDSGANVLTFGAGSRLTVL.

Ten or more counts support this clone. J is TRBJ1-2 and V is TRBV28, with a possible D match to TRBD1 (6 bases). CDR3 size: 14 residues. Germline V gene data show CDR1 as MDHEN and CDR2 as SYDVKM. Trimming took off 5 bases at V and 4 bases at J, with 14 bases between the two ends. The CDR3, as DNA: TGTGCCAGCAGTCCTGCGGGGGGCTCCTATGGCTACACCTTC. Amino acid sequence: CASSPAGGSYGYTF.

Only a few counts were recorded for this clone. CDR3 amino acids: CASKKVSGANVLTF. The DNA for the CDR3 is TGTGCCAGCAAAAAGGTCTCTGGGGCCAACGTCCTGACTTTC. The rearrangement links TRBV11-3 to TRBJ2-6; unclear D gene. The CDR3 sequence is 14 residues long. The ends were cut back, 7 bases at V and 0 bases at J, with 7 bases in the middle. Germline assignment: CDR1 SGHNT and CDR2 YENEEA.

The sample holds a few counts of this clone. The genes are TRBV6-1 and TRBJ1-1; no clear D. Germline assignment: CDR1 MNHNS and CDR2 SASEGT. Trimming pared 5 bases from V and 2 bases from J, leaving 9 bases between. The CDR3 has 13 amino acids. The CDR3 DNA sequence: TGTGCCAGCAGTAGCCTCTACAACACTGAAGCTTTCTTT. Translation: CASSSLYNTEAFF.

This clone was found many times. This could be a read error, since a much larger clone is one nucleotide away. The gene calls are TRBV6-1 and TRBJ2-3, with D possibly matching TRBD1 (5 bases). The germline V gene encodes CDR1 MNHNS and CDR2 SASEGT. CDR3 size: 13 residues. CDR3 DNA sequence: TGTGCCAGCAGTAATTCAGCGACAGATGCGCAGTATTTT. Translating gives CASSNSATDAQYF.

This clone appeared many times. The CDR3 DNA sequence: TGTGCCACCGAACGACAGGGCACAGATACGCAGTATTTT. Its protein product is CATERQGTDTQYF. The chain recombines TRBV24-1 with TRBJ2-3; D might be TRBD1 (6 bases). Germline lookup yields CDR1 KGHDR and CDR2 SFDVKD. Trimming pared 9 bases from V and 1 base from J, leaving 10 bases between. This CDR3 contains 13 residues.